This T cell receptor (beta chain) was profiled in a study of PD-L1 blockade in urothelial cancer. Study at large: Patients initiated atezolizumab in about 2014 at 1,200 mg intravenously every 3 weeks. Blood samples contained a median around 140,000 T cells. The analyses of blood took place 3 weeks (second dose) and 6 weeks after treatment start.

The ends lost 5 bases at V and 6 bases at J; junction bases unmatched: 7. Germline values: CDR1 MNHEY, CDR2 SVGAGI. The CDR3 sequence is 14 residues long. Assay used: immunoSEQ multiplex PCR; TCRdb lists only in-frame clones, some missing. The sample carries around 86,000 clones, about 82% recorded once. The time point here: pretreatment peripheral blood. This material consisted of PBMCs, taken around atezolizumab (anti-PD-L1) treatment. The sequence derives from a man in his forties or fifties with urothelial cancer. This chain links TRBV6-5 with TRBJ1-2, with TRBD1 identical over 9 bases. CDR3 nucleotides: TGTGCCAGCAGTCCCGACAGGGGGTCAAATGGCTACACCTTC. Its translation: CASSPDRGSNGYTF.